A single sample gave rise to the 10 T cell receptor beta chains below, sequenced in a study of sequential checkpoint blockade in melanoma. The assay was immunoSEQ multiplex PCR, and TCRdb's table has in-frame clones only and misses some. The sample lists 20,000 or so clones; 55% to 70% were seen once. As to treatment: randomized to nivolumab then ipilimumab (arm A) or the reverse (arm B). The source was CD8+ T cells sorted from blood (inferred from file names), collected from a patient given nivolumab and ipilimumab in sequence. These receptors were collected from a human donor with melanoma.

The gene calls are TRBV5-1 and TRBJ2-5; D is possibly TRBD2 (5 bases). This CDR3 spans 15 amino acids. Germline values: CDR1 SGHRS, CDR2 YFSETQ. Trimming stripped 4 bases from V and 1 base from J, with 14 bases between. The CDR3 DNA sequence: TGCGCCAGCAGCCCGGTGGACTCTTTCCAAGAGACCCAGTACTTC. This codes for CASSPVDSFQETQYF.

The V gene is TRBV11-2, the J gene TRBJ2-7; 9 bases align to TRBD1. From germline, CDR1 is SGHAT and CDR2 FQNNGV. V lost 1 base to trimming and J lost 6 bases; unmatched junction nucleotides: 4. This CDR3 region has 14 residues. The CDR3 region has the DNA TGTGCCAGCAGCTTAGGGACAGGGGACTCCGAGCAGTACTTC. It translates to CASSLGTGDSEQYF.

The chain links TRBV6-5 to TRBJ2-1; 7 nucleotides match TRBD2. V shed 8 bases, J shed 2 bases, and the junction held 0 bases outside the gene matches. This CDR3 is 12 amino acids long. The germline gives CDR1 MNHEY, CDR2 SVGAGI. CDR3 sequence reads: CASGGAYNEQFF. The DNA of the CDR3 is TGTGCCAGCGGGGGGGCCTACAATGAGCAGTTCTTC.

In its sample, this clone was seen a few times. J is TRBJ2-3 and V is TRBV4-3; 10 bases match TRBD1. Per the germline V gene, CDR1 is LGHNA and CDR2 is YSLEER. The CDR3 is made up of 15 amino acids. The trim removed 6 bases at V and 0 bases at J, leaving 3 bases unmatched. The CDR3 DNA reads TGCGCCAGCAGGGGACAGGGGTTTAGCACAGATACGCAGTATTTT. It yields the protein CASRGQGFSTDTQYF.

The chain carries TRBV7-7 and TRBJ2-1, with D tentatively TRBD1 (7 bases). This CDR3 is built from 16 residues. Between the trimmed V and J ends, which lost 4 bases and 7 bases, there was a span of 20 bases. Germline V gene sequence: CDR1 SSHAT, CDR2 FNYEAQ (reference sequence). This chain's CDR3 is CASSSQGGGTRNEQFF. The CDR3 DNA reads as TGTGCCAGCAGCTCGCAGGGGGGTGGGACACGGAATGAGCAGTTCTTC.

CDR3: CASSIGTGGRNTEAFF. For the CDR3, the DNA is TGTGCCAGTAGTATTGGGACAGGGGGCCGTAACACTGAAGCTTTCTTT. V and J are TRBV19 and TRBJ1-1; 12 nucleotides align to TRBD1. CDR3 length: 16 residues. V lost 3 bases to trimming and J lost 2 bases; unmatched junction nucleotides: 4. Germline V gives CDR1 LNHDA, CDR2 SQIVND (reference sequence).

This clone was detected only a few times. The V and J genes are TRBV19 and TRBJ1-6, with 8 bases lining up with TRBD1. This CDR3 has 14 amino acids. From germline, CDR1 is LNHDA and CDR2 SQIVND (reference sequence). With V trimmed by 5 bases and J by 9 bases, 6 bases remained unmatched. CDR3 sequence (DNA): TGTGCCAGTAGTGAGGACAGGGCCGTTTCACCCCTCCACTTT. This translates into CASSEDRAVSPLHF. Full variable domain (rest looked up from reference TRBV19 and TRBJ1-6): DGGITQSPKYLFRKEGQNVTLSCEQNLNHDAMYWYRQDPGQGLRLIYYSQIVNDFQKGDIAEGYSVSREKKESFPLTVTSAQKNPTAFYLCASSEDRAVSPLHFGNGTRLTVT.

The V gene is TRBV5-1, the J gene TRBJ1-4; TRBD1 agrees at 12 bases. V lost 3 bases and J lost 8; bases outside the gene matches: 8. The CDR3 sequence is 16 residues long. Germline V gene data show CDR1 as SGHRS and CDR2 as YFSETQ. The CDR3 bases are TGCGCCAGCAGCTCGGGACAGGGGGCCTTAGGAGAAAAACTGTTTTTT. Protein product: CASSSGQGALGEKLFF.

V and J are TRBV27 and TRBJ1-2; D uncertain. The CDR3 totals 13 residues. V shed 5 bases and J shed 4 bases, with 11 bases lying between them. Germline values: CDR1 MNHEY, CDR2 SMNVEV (reference sequence). CDR3 protein: CASSPSAAYGYTF. The CDR3, as DNA: TGTGCCAGCAGTCCCTCGGCGGCCTATGGCTACACCTTC.

V and J are TRBV13 and TRBJ1-1, with D unclear. The V end lost 3 bases, the J end lost 6 bases, and 8 bases lay between the germline ends. This CDR3 is built from 12 residues. Germline lookup yields CDR1 PRHDT and CDR2 FYEKMQ (reference sequence). The CDR3 protein is CASSLRVPEAFF. In nucleotides, the CDR3 is TGTGCCAGCAGCTTGAGGGTGCCTGAAGCTTTCTTT.